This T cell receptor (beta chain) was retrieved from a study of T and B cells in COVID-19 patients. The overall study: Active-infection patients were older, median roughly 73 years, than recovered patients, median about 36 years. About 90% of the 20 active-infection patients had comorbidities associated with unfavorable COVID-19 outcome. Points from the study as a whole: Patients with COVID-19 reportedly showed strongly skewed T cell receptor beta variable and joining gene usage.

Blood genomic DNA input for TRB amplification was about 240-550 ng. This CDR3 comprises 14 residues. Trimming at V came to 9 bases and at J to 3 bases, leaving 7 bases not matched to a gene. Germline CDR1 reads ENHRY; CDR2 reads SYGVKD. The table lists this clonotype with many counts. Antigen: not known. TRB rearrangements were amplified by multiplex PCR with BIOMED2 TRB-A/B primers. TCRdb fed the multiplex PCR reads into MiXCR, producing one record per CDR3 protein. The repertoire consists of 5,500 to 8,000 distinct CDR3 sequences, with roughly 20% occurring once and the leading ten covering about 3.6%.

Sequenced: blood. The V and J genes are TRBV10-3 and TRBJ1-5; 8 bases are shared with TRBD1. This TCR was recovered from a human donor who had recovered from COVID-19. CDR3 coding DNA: TGTGCCATAGGGGGGGGACAGGACAATCAGCCCCAGCATTTT. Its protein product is CAIGGGQDNQPQHF.